Listed below are T cell receptor beta chains from one sample, sequenced in a study of blood T cell repertoires in COVID-19. Only in-frame clones appear in the TCRdb table, and some are missing; sequencing was by immunoSEQ multiplex PCR. The data contain 200,000 to 250,000 clones, roughly 83% of them singletons. The material sequenced was peripheral blood. The receptor set was obtained from a man older than 75 with acute or convalescent COVID-19. The CDR3 runs from the conserved cysteine through the conserved F or W. A D gene is named only where the DNA matches it firmly. Clone size is not always given. Where it is, it says once, few, many or a class for expanded clones.

j_gene: TRBJ2-2
d_gene: TRBD1
abundance: .
v_gene: TRBV27
CDR3nt: TGTGCCAGCACCCCAGGACAGGGGATGAACACCGGGGAGCTGTTTTTT
CDR3aa: CASTPGQGMNTGELFF

j_gene: TRBJ2-3
d_gene: .
abundance: .
v_gene: TRBV2
CDR3nt: TGTGCCAGCAGTCCTCGGGGTAGTGCAGATACGCAGTATTTT
CDR3aa: CASSPRGSADTQYF

j_gene: TRBJ2-2
d_gene: .
abundance: .
v_gene: TRBV7-9
CDR3nt: TGTGCCAGCACCCCGCGGGAAGGGTTCGTCACCGGGGAGCTGTTTTTT
CDR3aa: CASTPREGFVTGELFF

j_gene: TRBJ1-4
d_gene: .
abundance: .
v_gene: TRBV2
CDR3nt: TGTGCCAGCAGTGCAACCTGGACTCAACCAACTAATGAAAAACTGTTTTTT
CDR3aa: CASSATWTQPTNEKLFF

j_gene: TRBJ2-1
d_gene: .
abundance: once
v_gene: TRBV5-5
CDR3nt: TGTGCCAGCAGCTTGGATCCGGGACAAGTCTACAATGAGCAGTTCTTC
CDR3aa: CASSLDPGQVYNEQFF

j_gene: TRBJ1-2
d_gene: TRBD1
abundance: once
v_gene: TRBV5-5
CDR3nt: TGTGCCAGCAGCTCTGGGACAGGGGCCGGCTATGGCTACACCTTC
CDR3aa: CASSSGTGAGYGYTF

j_gene: TRBJ1-4
d_gene: .
abundance: few
v_gene: TRBV7-9
CDR3nt: TGTGCCAGCAACTTCGGGGAGACTAATGAAAAACTGTTTTTT
CDR3aa: CASNFGETNEKLFF

j_gene: TRBJ1-1
d_gene: .
abundance: .
v_gene: TRBV27
CDR3nt: TGTGCCAGCAGTTTCCGGGACAAGAACACTGAAGCTTTCTTT
CDR3aa: CASSFRDKNTEAFF

j_gene: TRBJ1-1
d_gene: TRBD1
abundance: .
v_gene: TRBV5-1
CDR3nt: TGCGCCAGCAGCGATACAGGGGGCGCGGGAGAAGCTTTCTTT
CDR3aa: CASSDTGGAGEAFF

j_gene: TRBJ2-5
d_gene: .
abundance: .
v_gene: TRBV29-1
CDR3nt: TGCAGCGCCGGACAGCAAAGGGAGACCCAGTACTTC
CDR3aa: CSAGQQRETQYF

j_gene: TRBJ2-1
d_gene: TRBD2
abundance: .
v_gene: TRBV2
CDR3nt: TGTGCCAGCACTAGACTAGCGGGAGGGGGTGAGCAGTTCTTC
CDR3aa: CASTRLAGGGEQFF

j_gene: TRBJ1-6
d_gene: .
abundance: .
v_gene: TRBV10-3
CDR3nt: TGTGCCATCAGTGAGGGGGGGACTAATAATTCACCCCTCCACTTT
CDR3aa: CAISEGGTNNSPLHF

j_gene: TRBJ2-2
d_gene: .
abundance: .
v_gene: TRBV2
CDR3nt: TGTGCCAGCAGTGTAGCCAGGGAGCTGTTTTTT
CDR3aa: CASSVARELFF

j_gene: TRBJ1-5
d_gene: .
abundance: .
v_gene: TRBV6-5
CDR3nt: TGTGCCGGCCGACAGGCTACTAATCAGCCCCAGCATTTT
CDR3aa: CAGRQATNQPQHF

j_gene: TRBJ2-4
d_gene: .
abundance: .
v_gene: TRBV18
CDR3nt: TGTGCCAGCTCACCGATAATCGGTATAGCCAAAAACATTCAGTACTTC
CDR3aa: CASSPIIGIAKNIQYF

j_gene: TRBJ2-5
d_gene: .
abundance: .
v_gene: TRBV5-4
CDR3nt: TGTGCCAGCACCCGGGCTTCAGGGAACCTCCAAGAGACCCAGTACTTC
CDR3aa: CASTRASGNLQETQYF

j_gene: TRBJ1-4
d_gene: TRBD1
abundance: .
v_gene: TRBV19
CDR3nt: TGTGCCAGTAGTATCGCCAGGGGGGCGTATGAAAAACTGTTTTTT
CDR3aa: CASSIARGAYEKLFF

j_gene: TRBJ1-2
d_gene: TRBD1
abundance: .
v_gene: TRBV5-1
CDR3nt: TGCGCCAGCGCACCGGGACAGGGGAGGTCCGGCTACACCTTC
CDR3aa: CASAPGQGRSGYTF

j_gene: TRBJ1-2
d_gene: .
abundance: .
v_gene: TRBV7-2
CDR3nt: TGTGCCAGCAGCTTTGGGAGGGCCCGCTATGGCTACACCTTC
CDR3aa: CASSFGRARYGYTF

j_gene: TRBJ2-3
d_gene: .
abundance: .
v_gene: TRBV2
CDR3nt: TGTGCCAGCATGGGCGTATATACGCAGTATTTT
CDR3aa: CASMGVYTQYF

j_gene: TRBJ1-2
d_gene: TRBD1
abundance: .
v_gene: TRBV29-1
CDR3nt: TGCAGCGCAGACAGGGGCTATGGCTACACCTTC
CDR3aa: CSADRGYGYTF

j_gene: TRBJ1-1
d_gene: TRBD1
abundance: .
v_gene: TRBV28
CDR3nt: TGTGCCAGCAGATCTCAGGGGGCGAAGAATGAAGCTTTCTTT
CDR3aa: CASRSQGAKNEAFF